The 28 T cell receptor beta chains presented below share a single source sample, sequenced in a study of spatial heterogeneity in lung cancer. The time point: blood at routine non-recurrence follow-up after resection. Whole RNA came from tumor, nontumor lung or frozen PBMC and was sequenced without being sorted. TCRdb called the 5' RACE reads again in MiXCR, with one record for every CDR3 protein. The profile shows around 120,000 distinct CDR3 sequences, approximately 12% of them singletons. The source was PBMCs, collected at follow-up. These receptors all stem from a male donor with early-stage non-small cell lung cancer.

This clonotype was recorded at least ten times. The gene calls are TRBV6-5 and TRBJ1-1, with TRBD1 identical over 8 bases. V shed 6 bases, J shed 0 bases, and the junction held 0 bases outside the gene matches. CDR3 length: 13 amino acids. Germline lookup yields CDR1 MNHEY and CDR2 SVGAGI. This CDR3 reads CASRDRVNTEAFF. The DNA of the CDR3 is TGTGCCAGCAGGGACAGGGTGAACACTGAAGCTTTCTTT.

This clonotype was observed many times. The rearrangement links TRBV20-1 to TRBJ2-7; D call uncertain. Germline loops: CDR1 DFQATT, CDR2 SNEGSKA (reference sequence). This CDR3 has 10 amino acids. The germline V and J ends were trimmed by 4 bases and 4 bases, with 5 bases remaining between them. The chain's CDR3 is CSATEYEQYF. The CDR3 DNA follows: TGCAGTGCTACAGAGTACGAGCAGTACTTC.

The genes are TRBV9 and TRBJ1-3, with 7 bases fitting TRBD1. Germline CDR1 and CDR2: SGDLS and YYNGEE. The CDR3 consists of 17 residues. The junction had 7 bases not matched to a gene; V was cut back by 0 bases and J by 1 base. Here the CDR3 reads CASSVGDRYFSGNTIYF. Written as DNA, the CDR3 is TGTGCCAGCAGCGTAGGGGACAGATACTTTTCTGGAAACACCATATATTTT.

A few counts support this clonotype. The chain's CDR3 is CASSPEKNTEAFF. CDR3 nucleotides: TGTGCCAGCTCACCGGAGAAGAACACTGAAGCTTTCTTT. The chain carries TRBV18 and TRBJ1-1, with unresolved D. The CDR3 has 13 amino acids. CDR1 and CDR2 (germline): KGHSH, LQKENI. V was pared by 3 bases and J by 1 base, with 6 bases between.

The gene calls are TRBV12-3 or TRBV12-4 and TRBJ1-1; D possibly corresponds to TRBD1 (5 bases). V was clipped by 6 bases and J by 0 bases, with 11 bases between them. The CDR3 runs to 14 residues. The CDR3 DNA is TGTGCCAGCAGGCCGGGACCTATGAACACTGAAGCTTTCTTT. Amino acid sequence: CASRPGPMNTEAFF.

Only a few counts were recorded for this clonotype. The chain employs TRBV7-3 and TRBJ2-2; D is uncertain. Trimming left V 3 bases short and J 7 bases short, with 24 bases between. Germline-derived CDR1 and CDR2 are SGHTA and FQGTGA. The CDR3 loop spans 18 amino acids. The CDR3 protein is CASSLGAPSSARGGELFF. For the CDR3, the DNA is TGTGCCAGCAGCTTGGGCGCGCCTTCCTCTGCCCGTGGCGGGGAGCTGTTTTTT.

The chain recombines TRBV29-1 with TRBJ1-1, with D unresolved. Germline values: CDR1 SQVTM, CDR2 ANQGSEA. The CDR3 runs to 12 residues. Trimming removed 6 bases at V and 6 bases at J, with 14 bases between. The chain's CDR3 is CSVERWDSEAFF. In nucleotides, the CDR3 is TGCAGCGTCGAAAGATGGGATTCTGAAGCTTTCTTT.

Only a few counts were recorded for this clonotype. V usage is TRBV20-1 and J usage is TRBJ1-2; TRBD1 agrees at 11 bases. This CDR3 has 16 amino acids. In germline, CDR1 is DFQATT, CDR2 SNEGSKA (reference sequence). The J segment lost 4 bases and the V segment lost 6 bases, leaving 13 bases of the junction unmatched. CDR3: CSAPTGTGGYGYGYTF. The CDR3 region has the DNA TGCAGTGCCCCGACCGGGACAGGGGGATATGGCTATGGCTACACCTTC.

This clonotype was picked up a small number of times. V and J are TRBV12-3 or TRBV12-4 and TRBJ1-3, with D tentatively TRBD1 (5 bases). V was trimmed by 5 bases and J by 2 bases, leaving 10 bases between them. This CDR3 comprises 14 residues. Here the CDR3 reads CASSPGLTGNTIYF. CDR3 sequence (DNA): TGTGCCAGCAGTCCGGGACTCACTGGAAACACCATATATTTT.

CDR3 residues: CASSLRQGHHTF. The CDR3 DNA is TGTGCCAGCAGCCTCCGACAGGGCCACCACACCTTC. The J gene is TRBJ1-2, the V gene TRBV9, with 7 bases fitting TRBD1. Germline CDR1 SGDLS, CDR2 YYNGEE. There are 12 residues in the CDR3. V lost 4 bases to trimming and J lost 12 bases; unmatched junction nucleotides: 9. Filled out from reference TRBV9 and TRBJ1-2, the complete variable domain reads DSGVTQTPKHLITATGQRVTLRCSPRSGDLSVYWYQQSLDQGLQFLIQYYNGEERAKGNILERFSAQQFPDLHSELNLSSLELGDSALYFCASSLRQGHHTFGSGTRLTVV.

This clonotype was seen more than once but under ten times. This chain uses TRBV7-9 with TRBJ2-5, with D perhaps matching TRBD2 (7 bases). Trimming took 0 bases from V and 4 from J, leaving 12 bases between them. CDR3 length: 15 residues. Germline values: CDR1 SEHNR, CDR2 FQNEAQ (reference sequence). CDR3 amino acids: CASSLAAGARETQYF. CDR3 DNA: TGTGCCAGCAGCTTAGCCGCGGGGGCCCGAGAGACCCAGTACTTC. The whole variable domain, filled in from reference TRBV7-9 and TRBJ2-5, reads DTGVSQNPRHKITKRGQNVTFRCDPISEHNRLYWYRQTLGQGPEFLTYFQNEAQLEKSRLLSDRFSAERPKGSFSTLEIQRTEQGDSAMYLCASSLAAGARETQYFGPGTRLLVL.

The V and J genes are TRBV18 and TRBJ1-2, with D perhaps matching TRBD1 (5 bases). The CDR3 extends over 15 amino acids. The germline V and J ends were trimmed by 4 bases and 6 bases, with 18 bases remaining between them. The germline V gene encodes CDR1 KGHSH and CDR2 LQKENI. CDR3 sequence: CASSLGTLLMHGYTF. DNA for the CDR3: TGTGCCAGCTCACTCGGGACCCTTCTAATGCATGGCTACACCTTC.

The CDR3 DNA reads as TGTGCCACCCAGCCGGGGAGGGGAACTAATGAAAAACTGTTTTTT. Protein sequence: CATQPGRGTNEKLFF. The rearrangement links TRBV12-3 or TRBV12-4 to TRBJ1-4; a possible D gene is TRBD1 (5 bases). The CDR3 is 15 residues long. The V and J ends lost 10 bases and 1 base respectively, with 16 bases between them.

In nucleotides, the CDR3 is TGTGCCAGCAGTACGTCAGGGGACCCCTTTGGGAAAGAAAAACTGTTTTTT. Protein product: CASSTSGDPFGKEKLFF. The chain uses TRBV27 and TRBJ1-4; D may be TRBD1 (6 bases). The CDR3 extends over 17 amino acids. The germline CDR1 and CDR2 sequences are MNHEY and SMNVEV (reference sequence). V lost 5 bases and J lost 8, with 24 bases in between.

The chain couples TRBV12-3 or TRBV12-4 to TRBJ2-2; no clear D gene. The CDR3 is 14 amino acids. The V gene lost 7 bases and the J gene lost 5 bases, with 14 bases spanning the gap. CDR3 loop: CASIPGDATGELFF. CDR3 in DNA: TGTGCCAGCATTCCCGGTGACGCGACCGGGGAGCTGTTTTTT.

This clonotype came up many times. The chain combines TRBV7-3 with TRBJ2-1; TRBD2 agrees at 9 bases. The CDR3 spans 14 residues. The V gene end was trimmed by 5 bases and the J gene end by 7 bases; junction bases not matched to a gene: 6. CDR1 is SGHTA, CDR2 FQGTGA, per germline. In DNA, the CDR3 is TGTGCCAGCAGCACCAGCGGGGGGTCTAATGAGCAGTTCTTC. Translating gives CASSTSGGSNEQFF.

The sample holds many counts of this clonotype. The V gene is TRBV6-5, the J gene TRBJ2-7; the match to TRBD1 covers 7 bases. The CDR3 consists of 14 residues. Germline lookup yields CDR1 MNHEY and CDR2 SVGAGI. The ends lost 8 bases at V and 1 base at J; junction bases unmatched: 8. The CDR3 DNA is TGTGCCAGCTGGGGGACAGCAATATCCTACGAGCAGTACTTC. The encoded protein is CASWGTAISYEQYF.

The chain has TRBV12-3 or TRBV12-4 and TRBJ1-1; TRBD1 might be the D (6 bases). Trimming pared 8 bases from V and 0 bases from J, leaving 16 bases between. The CDR3 runs 15 residues. CDR3 coding DNA: TGTGCCAGCGAGGCAATTGGGGGCTTGAACACTGAAGCTTTCTTT. Amino acid sequence: CASEAIGGLNTEAFF.

This clonotype has only a few counts. The chain has TRBV9 and TRBJ1-3; D might be TRBD1 (6 bases). CDR3 length equals 15 residues. Germline V gives CDR1 SGDLS, CDR2 YYNGEE. V gave up 0 bases and J gave up 3 bases, with 10 bases separating them. CDR3 sequence reads: CASSVEGGFGNTIYF. In DNA, the CDR3 is TGTGCCAGCAGCGTAGAGGGGGGCTTTGGAAACACCATATATTTT. Full variable domain (rest looked up from reference TRBV9 and TRBJ1-3): DSGVTQTPKHLITATGQRVTLRCSPRSGDLSVYWYQQSLDQGLQFLIQYYNGEERAKGNILERFSAQQFPDLHSELNLSSLELGDSALYFCASSVEGGFGNTIYFGEGSWLTVV.

The chain carries TRBV28 and TRBJ1-2; TRBD1 is a possible D gene (6 bases). V was trimmed by 3 bases and J by 1 base, leaving 9 bases between them. This CDR3 contains 14 residues. Germline values: CDR1 MDHEN, CDR2 SYDVKM. CDR3 coding DNA: TGTGCCAGCAGTTTTAAGGGGGGTAACTATGGCTACACCTTC. It encodes CASSFKGGNYGYTF.

This clonotype was recorded many times. This chain joins TRBV19 and TRBJ2-2, with 10 bases lining up with TRBD2. The CDR3 sequence is 17 residues long. The junction had 4 bases not matched to a gene; V was cut back by 3 bases and J by 0 bases. Germline lookup yields CDR1 LNHDA and CDR2 SQIVND (reference sequence). The CDR3 DNA is TGTGCCAGTAGTATGGCTAGCGGGGGCTCGAACACCGGGGAGCTGTTTTTT. It codes for CASSMASGGSNTGELFF.

The gene calls are TRBV20-1 and TRBJ2-7, with 10 bases that match TRBD2. This CDR3 has 14 amino acids. Germline-derived CDR1 and CDR2 are DFQATT and SNEGSKA (reference sequence). V shed 5 bases, J shed 7 bases, and the junction held 11 bases outside the gene matches. The CDR3 protein is CSAWTSGTSGEQYF. The CDR3 region has the DNA TGCAGTGCTTGGACTAGCGGTACCTCCGGGGAGCAGTACTTC.

This clonotype was found a few times. The chain uses TRBV2 and TRBJ1-2; weak D call: TRBD1 (6 bases). Trimming removed 4 bases at V and 2 bases at J, with 11 bases between. The CDR3 has 14 amino acids. CDR1 is SNHLY and CDR2 is FYNNEI in the germline V gene. CDR3 sequence (DNA): TGTGCCAGCAGTGCGAAGACAGGCAACTATGGCTACACCTTC. Amino acids: CASSAKTGNYGYTF.

Only a few counts were recorded for this clonotype. The genes are TRBV20-1 and TRBJ2-3; D is perhaps TRBD2 (6 bases). This CDR3 is built from 17 residues. In germline, CDR1 is DFQATT, CDR2 SNEGSKA (reference sequence). V lost 7 bases, J lost 0 bases, and 23 bases lay in between. The CDR3 protein is CSGGALPGRTSTDTQYF. The CDR3 DNA is TGCAGTGGCGGGGCCCTCCCGGGACGGACTAGCACAGATACGCAGTATTTT.

This clonotype occurred a few times. The V gene is TRBV5-1, the J gene TRBJ2-7; TRBD2 agrees at 8 bases. Germline CDR1 SGHRS, CDR2 YFSETQ. Unmatched junction bases numbered 12, after V lost 4 bases and J lost 0 bases. There are 17 residues in the CDR3. For the CDR3, the DNA is TGCGCCAGCAGCCGAACCGGGACTAGTACCCTCTCCTACGAGCAGTACTTC. Translating gives CASSRTGTSTLSYEQYF.

The chain couples TRBV20-1 to TRBJ2-1, with 12 bases matching TRBD2. The CDR3 is 14 amino acids. V lost 5 bases, J lost 6 bases, and 5 bases stayed unmatched. Germline lookup yields CDR1 DFQATT and CDR2 SNEGSKA (reference sequence). The CDR3: CSAPPSGGANEQFF. The DNA for the CDR3 is TGCAGTGCTCCTCCTAGCGGGGGGGCCAATGAGCAGTTCTTC.

V usage is TRBV5-1 and J usage is TRBJ2-7; D is perhaps TRBD1 (6 bases). The CDR3 length is 14 residues. Trimming pared 1 base from V and 2 bases from J, leaving 10 bases between. Germline values: CDR1 SGHRS, CDR2 YFSETQ. CDR3 bases: TGCGCCAGCAGCTTGACAGGGTCCCCCTACGAGCAGTACTTC. This gives the protein CASSLTGSPYEQYF. The full variable domain, in which reference TRBV5-1 and TRBJ2-7 provide the parts outside the CDR3, is KAGVTQTPRYLIKTRGQQVTLSCSPISGHRSVSWYQQTPGQGLQFLFEYFSETQRNKGNFPGRFSGRQFSNSRSEMNVSTLELGDSALYLCASSLTGSPYEQYFGPGTRLTVT.

This clonotype came up a few times. This chain links TRBV11-2 with TRBJ1-3; D unclear. This CDR3 has 16 amino acids. Trimming shortened V by 0 bases and J by 0 bases, and 9 bases separated the two germline ends. Germline V gene lookup returns CDR1 SGHAT and CDR2 FQNNGV. This chain's CDR3 is CASSLEPVYSGNTIYF. CDR3 nucleotides: TGTGCCAGCAGCTTAGAACCAGTTTACTCTGGAAACACCATATATTTT.